The rows below give T cell receptor beta chains drawn from one sample of a study of T cells in Graves' hyperthyroidism and ophthalmopathy. TCRdb reprocessed the multiplex PCR reads with MiXCR, giving one entry per CDR3 protein. The sample includes 490,000 or so distinct CDR3 sequences, approximately 48% of them seen just once. The sequenced material came from peripheral blood or thyroid tissue (not recorded which). The receptors derive from an adult woman with Graves' disease, either hyperthyroidism or ophthalmopathy (not recorded which). Each CDR3 is given with its conserved first and last residue. The D gene is left open where the match is weak. Expanded clones are given a class, and other clones once, few, many or no size at all.

-	TRBJ1-5	-	TRBV7-9	CASSSSYQPQHF	TGTGCCAGCAGTTCCAGCTATCAGCCCCAGCATTTT
-	TRBJ1-4	-	TRBV5-4	CASSQTRDGGEKLFF	TGTGCCAGCAGCCAAACACGAGACGGAGGGGAAAAACTGTTTTTT
-	TRBJ2-7	-	TRBV7-9	CASSHSGTPYEQYF	TGTGCCAGCAGCCATAGCGGAACTCCCTACGAGCAGTACTTC
TRBD2	TRBJ2-3	-	TRBV20-1	CSARGLADITDTQYF	TGCAGTGCTAGAGGACTAGCGGATATCACAGATACGCAGTATTTT
-	TRBJ1-2	-	TRBV7-9	CASSRRGSHYGYTF	TGTGCCAGCAGTCGCCGGGGTAGTCACTATGGCTACACCTTC
-	TRBJ1-6	-	TRBV11-2	CASSYEAGANSPLHF	TGTGCCAGCAGCTACGAGGCGGGGGCGAATTCACCCCTCCACTTT
TRBD1	TRBJ1-3	few	TRBV28	CASRNGQGISGNTIYF	TGTGCCAGCAGAAACGGACAGGGGATCTCTGGAAACACCATATATTTT
-	TRBJ1-2	few	TRBV7-2	CASSPTQTSYGYTF	TGTGCCAGCAGCCCCACGCAGACTTCCTATGGCTACACCTTC
-	TRBJ2-5	-	TRBV15	CATSGGTTQYF	TGTGCCACCAGCGGGGGGACGACCCAGTACTTC
-	TRBJ1-2	-	TRBV24-1	CATSDSTGPSGYTF	TGTGCCACCAGTGATTCTACAGGGCCTAGTGGCTACACCTTC
-	TRBJ2-6	-	TRBV11-2	CASSLGGPEAF	TGTGCCAGCAGCTTAGGCGGACCTGAAGCTTTC
TRBD1	TRBJ2-5	-	TRBV10-2	CASCNRDRVSQYF	TGCGCCAGCTGCAACCGGGACAGGGTGTCCCAGTACTTC
TRBD2	TRBJ2-7	-	TRBV12-3/TRBV12-4	CASSLSGRASYEQYF	TGTGCCAGCAGTCTGAGCGGGAGGGCCTCCTACGAGCAGTACTTC
-	TRBJ1-2	-	TRBV29-1	CSVYDRGGYGYTF	TGCAGCGTGTACGACAGAGGAGGGTATGGCTACACCTTC
TRBD2	TRBJ2-2	many	TRBV7-2	CASSSLAGVGGELFF	TGTGCCAGCAGCTCTTTAGCGGGAGTTGGCGGGGAGCTGTTTTTT
-	TRBJ1-1	many	TRBV20-1	CSARDPRRGQNTEAFF	TGCAGTGCTAGAGATCCCCGCCGGGGGCAGAACACTGAAGCTTTCTTT
TRBD1	TRBJ1-1	many	TRBV19	CASSVQGVVPEAFF	TGTGCCAGTAGTGTACAGGGGGTCGTTCCTGAAGCTTTCTTT
TRBD2	TRBJ2-2	-	TRBV10-3	CAITGGTGELFF	TGTGCCATCACGGGGGGCACCGGGGAGCTGTTTTTT
-	TRBJ2-5	-	TRBV7-2	CASSLARGGQETQYF	TGTGCCAGCAGCTTAGCGAGGGGGGGCCAAGAGACCCAGTACTTC
-	TRBJ2-5	many	TRBV20-1	CSARDRVWDQETQYF	TGCAGTGCTAGGGATAGGGTGTGGGATCAAGAGACCCAGTACTTC
-	TRBJ1-4	-	TRBV7-9	CASSPRTDTGGEKLFF	TGTGCCAGCAGCCCCAGGACAGACACTGGTGGAGAAAAACTGTTTTTT
-	TRBJ1-5	-	TRBV6-2/TRBV6-3	CAISGDGSGQPQHF	TGTGCCATCAGTGGCGACGGATCGGGTCAGCCCCAGCATTTT
-	TRBJ1-4	-	TRBV7-2	CASSQGPGQRGYEKLFF	TGTGCCAGCAGCCAAGGACCCGGACAGCGAGGCTATGAAAAACTGTTTTTT
-	TRBJ2-2	many	TRBV7-2	CASSLVLLRANTGELFF	TGTGCCAGCAGCTTAGTATTACTTCGCGCGAACACCGGGGAGCTGTTTTTT
-	TRBJ2-3	-	TRBV7-9	CASSHRLTTDTQYF	TGTGCCAGCAGCCATCGACTAACTACAGATACGCAGTATTTT
TRBD2	TRBJ2-5	many	TRBV10-3	CAISESTIAGVVETQYF	TGTGCCATCAGTGAGTCGACAATAGCGGGAGTGGTAGAGACCCAGTACTTC
TRBD1	TRBJ2-7	-	TRBV7-9	CASSSTGTGSYEQYF	TGTGCCAGCAGCTCAACCGGGACAGGGTCCTACGAGCAGTACTTC
-	TRBJ2-7	few	TRBV28	CASSLVAEPEQYF	TGTGCCAGCAGTTTAGTAGCGGAACCCGAGCAGTACTTC
TRBD2	TRBJ2-7	-	TRBV29-1	CSPEGGRFYEQYF	TGCAGCCCAGAAGGCGGGAGATTCTACGAGCAGTACTTC
-	TRBJ1-4	-	TRBV7-9	CASSHREEKLFF	TGTGCCAGCAGCCACCGGGAGGAAAAACTGTTTTTT
TRBD1	TRBJ1-2	many	TRBV6-2/TRBV6-3	CASSYSTGTGANYGYTF	TGTGCCAGCAGTTACTCGACCGGGACAGGAGCTAACTATGGCTACACCTTC
-	TRBJ1-1	-	TRBV19	CASSIEGDTEAFF	TGTGCCAGTAGTATCGAGGGGGACACTGAAGCTTTCTTT
-	TRBJ1-2	-	TRBV24-1	CATSGENQNGYGYTF	TGTGCCACCAGTGGGGAGAATCAAAACGGATATGGCTACACCTTC
-	TRBJ2-7	many	TRBV14	CASSQGLGDSYEQYF	TGTGCCAGCAGCCAAGGCCTGGGGGACTCCTACGAGCAGTACTTC
-	TRBJ1-5	few	TRBV5-8	CASSLVARQAQHF	TGTGCCAGCAGCTTAGTGGCCAGGCAAGCCCAGCATTTT
-	TRBJ1-1	-	TRBV6-4	CASSPPGGSNTEAFF	TGTGCCAGCTCTCCGCCGGGGGGGTCGAACACTGAAGCTTTCTTT
-	TRBJ1-1	many	TRBV20-1	CSARDGRDPEAFF	TGCAGTGCTAGAGATGGAAGGGACCCTGAAGCTTTCTTT
-	TRBJ1-2	-	TRBV29-1	CSVVVLLGGYTF	TGCAGCGTTGTTGTACTCCTGGGTGGCTACACCTTC
TRBD2	TRBJ2-2	few	TRBV10-3	CAISVSGAPTGELFF	TGTGCCATCAGTGTGAGCGGGGCCCCTACCGGGGAGCTGTTTTTT
TRBD1	TRBJ1-3	few	TRBV28	CASSFNWDREDGNTIYF	TGTGCCAGCAGTTTTAATTGGGACAGGGAGGATGGAAACACCATATATTTT
-	TRBJ1-4	many	TRBV20-1	CSAKPKLNGEKLFF	TGCAGTGCTAAGCCGAAACTTAACGGGGAAAAACTGTTTTTT
TRBD1	TRBJ1-1	-	TRBV28	CASRGQGRGMNTEAFF	TGTGCCAGCAGAGGACAGGGTAGGGGGATGAACACTGAAGCTTTCTTT
-	TRBJ1-4	-	TRBV7-8	CASRDNEELFF	TGTGCCAGCAGAGATAATGAAGAACTGTTTTTT
-	TRBJ1-2	once	TRBV6-5	CASSYLSQSNYGYTF	TGTGCCAGCAGTTACTTAAGCCAGAGTAACTATGGCTACACCTTC
-	TRBJ1-1	many	TRBV5-4	CASSLAELRLVGEAFF	TGTGCCAGCAGCTTGGCTGAGCTTCGGTTGGTTGGTGAAGCTTTCTTT
TRBD1	TRBJ1-6	many	TRBV4-3	CASSYETGGRDSPLHF	TGCGCCAGCAGCTATGAGACAGGGGGCAGGGATTCACCCCTCCACTTT
TRBD2	TRBJ2-2	few	TRBV20-1	CSATAGTSGTGELFF	TGCAGTGCTACAGCCGGGACTAGCGGGACCGGGGAGCTGTTTTTT
-	TRBJ2-2	-	TRBV10-3	CAISRRPTTGELFF	TGTGCCATCAGCCGACGACCCACTACCGGGGAGCTGTTTTTT
TRBD1	TRBJ1-2	-	TRBV20-1	CSAGGGTGGESGYTF	TGCAGTGCTGGGGGGGGGACAGGGGGGGAATCTGGCTACACCTTC
-	TRBJ1-1	-	TRBV28	CASSLSVTEAFF	TGTGCCAGCAGTTTATCAGTGACTGAAGCCTTCTTT
TRBD1	TRBJ2-3	-	TRBV11-1	CASSVDKGAGTDTQYF	TGTGCCAGCAGCGTTGACAAGGGGGCAGGCACAGATACGCAGTATTTT